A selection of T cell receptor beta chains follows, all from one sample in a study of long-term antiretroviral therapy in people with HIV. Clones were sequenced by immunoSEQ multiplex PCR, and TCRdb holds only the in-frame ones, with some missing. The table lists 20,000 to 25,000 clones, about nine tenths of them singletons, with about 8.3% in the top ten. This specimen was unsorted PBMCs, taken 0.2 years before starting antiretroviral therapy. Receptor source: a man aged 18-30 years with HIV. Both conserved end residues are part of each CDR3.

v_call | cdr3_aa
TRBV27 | CASSLIRGGRETQYF
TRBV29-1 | CSVPQTYAAWRTSGGTDTQYF
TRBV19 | CASSQGPQETQYF
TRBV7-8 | CASSWAWGQPQHF
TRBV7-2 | CASSLRTVHYTF
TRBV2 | CASSQGRGSDTQYF
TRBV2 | CASRHEGLRETQYF
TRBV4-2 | CASSQVGLAGAYEQYF
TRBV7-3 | CASSRAPNTGELFF
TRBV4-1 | CASSLTTSSETQYF
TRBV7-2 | CASSLAQGNYNEQFF
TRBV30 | CAWRFEALGTGELFF
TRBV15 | CATSRARLNQPQHF
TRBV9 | CASSTDPAGGRGDTQYF
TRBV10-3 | CAISEAMNTEAFF
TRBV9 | CASSVPSSDSLMSIGELFF
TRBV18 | CASSPGEETQYF
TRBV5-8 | CASTGTEFF
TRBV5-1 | CASSFGQGMETQYF
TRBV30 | CAWSNRLREAFF
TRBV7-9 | CASSLGTEETQYF
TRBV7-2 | CASSPDRGRQPQHF
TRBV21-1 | CASSKYTSGSRYEQFF
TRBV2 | CASSDGGTGTLSYEQYF
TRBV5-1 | CASSLRVGFSYEQYF
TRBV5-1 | CASSFGLAGRSSYEQYF
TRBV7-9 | CASSSPAGRGETQYF
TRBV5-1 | CASSLRGRPNTGELFF
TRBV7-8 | CASSLATTDTQYF
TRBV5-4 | CASSLDSGSRNEQFF
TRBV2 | CASSEQGLNEQFF
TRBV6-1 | CASSEWGESYEQYF
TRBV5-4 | CASSLDRDSPLHF
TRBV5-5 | CASSFGGTDTQYF
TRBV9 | CASSGQLAGVTDTQYF
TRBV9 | CASSVAGGPNSPLHF
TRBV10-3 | CAISAGGGRGTDTQYF
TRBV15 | CATSRDKSLETQYF
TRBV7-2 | CASSLEIASYEQYF
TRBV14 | CASSQAAFGPDTQYF
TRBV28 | CASSFPRQGATDTQYF
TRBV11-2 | CASSSRGVPGEKLFF
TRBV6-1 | CASSGDPWGEQFF
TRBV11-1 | CASSLKGFNNEQFF
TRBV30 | CAWGGLADSYNEQFF
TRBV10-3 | CAISTGPLNGRTEAFF
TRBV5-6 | CASSQGQFNEKLFF
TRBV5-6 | CASSSLGGQQYF
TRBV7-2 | CASSLRQGNYQPQHF
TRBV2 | CASSEGGGAGETQYF
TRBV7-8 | CASSYYPYQETQYF
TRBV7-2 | CASSLAAGVNTEAFF
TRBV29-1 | CSVRPIMDSYGYTF
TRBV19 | CASSIVGLAGVGDTQYF
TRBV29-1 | CSVSPGQGKNGYTF
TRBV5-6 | CASSKEAGFGDTQYF